One and the same sample provided the 8 T cell receptor beta chains below, sequenced in a study of cytomegalovirus exposure and HLA in healthy donors. Clones were read by immunoSEQ multiplex PCR, and TCRdb kept only the in-frame ones, dropping some. In the table there are tens of thousands of clones, approximately 90% of which are singletons. The sequenced sample was PBMCs. The receptors were sampled from a woman aged 18-35 years in good health and CMV-seropositive.

The chain employs TRBV6-5 and TRBJ1-2; 10 bases match TRBD1. J was trimmed by 6 bases and V by 6 bases; bases with no gene match: 7. This CDR3 is built from 14 residues. The germline gives CDR1 MNHEY, CDR2 SVGAGI. CDR3 protein: CASSRGQGLDGYTF. CDR3 in DNA: TGTGCCAGCAGCAGGGGACAGGGGCTCGATGGCTACACCTTC.

The CDR3 here is CASSPLDSKTYNEQFF. The CDR3 nucleotides read TGTGCCAGTAGTCCTTTAGACAGTAAAACCTACAATGAGCAGTTCTTC. The chain has TRBV19 and TRBJ2-1; maybe TRBD1 (5 bases). With 5 bases removed from V and 2 bases from J, the gap between germline ends came to 16 bases. From germline, CDR1 is LNHDA and CDR2 SQIVND (reference sequence). The CDR3 spans 16 residues.

This rearrangement joins TRBV6-5 to TRBJ1-1, with 8 bases fitting TRBD1. The ends lost 0 bases at V and 5 bases at J; junction bases unmatched: 8. The CDR3 extends over 16 amino acids. From germline, CDR1 is MNHEY and CDR2 SVGAGI. The CDR3: CASSYSFQGARTEAFF. DNA of the CDR3: TGTGCCAGCAGTTACTCGTTTCAGGGGGCGCGAACTGAAGCTTTCTTT.

The chain employs TRBV9 and TRBJ1-4; D is undetermined. Per the germline V gene, CDR1 is SGDLS and CDR2 is YYNGEE. The CDR3 runs to 15 residues. Trimming removed 3 bases at V and 7 bases at J, with 16 bases between. CDR3 DNA: TGTGCCAGCAGCGAGTCCTTAACGGGGAGTGAAAAACTGTTTTTT. This translates into CASSESLTGSEKLFF.

The chain's CDR3 is CASSPSSITGNTEAFF. The CDR3 region has the DNA TGTGCCAGCTCACCCTCCTCCATTACAGGGAACACTGAAGCTTTCTTT. This chain uses TRBV18 with TRBJ1-1; D is perhaps TRBD1 (5 bases). CDR3 size: 16 residues. Germline CDR1 and CDR2: KGHSH and LQKENI. Deletions cut 3 bases from V and 1 base from J, with 15 bases between.

The chain has TRBV13 and TRBJ2-5, with 11 bases identical to TRBD2. The CDR3 runs to 16 residues. Germline assignment: CDR1 PRHDT and CDR2 FYEKMQ (reference sequence). V trimming: 3 bases; J trimming: 1 base; junction bases outside the gene matches: 4. CDR3 coding DNA: TGTGCCAGCAGCTTCTTAGCGGGAGGGTCCCAAGAGACCCAGTACTTC. This gives the protein CASSFLAGGSQETQYF.

The V call is TRBV6-1, the J call TRBJ1-6; TRBD1 aligns across 9 bases. Germline V gene sequence: CDR1 MNHNS, CDR2 SASEGT. There are 15 residues in the CDR3. J lost 10 bases, V lost 5 bases, and 9 bases had no gene match. CDR3 coding DNA: TGTGCCAGCAGTACCACGGGACAGGGAATCTCACCCCTCCACTTT. Translation gives CASSTTGQGISPLHF.

This clone was recorded only once. The V gene is TRBV2, the J gene TRBJ2-1; possibly TRBD1 for D (7 bases). This CDR3 contains 13 residues. V lost 8 bases and J 2 bases, leaving 10 bases between the germline ends. Germline V gene data show CDR1 as SNHLY and CDR2 as FYNNEI. The CDR3 DNA follows: TGTGCCAGCGCGGGACAGACCTACAATGAGCAGTTCTTC. Translation gives CASAGQTYNEQFF.